This TCR beta chain was retrieved from a study of Ad26.COV2.S vaccination and SARS-CoV-2 variants. Study summary: Donor allocation was to the COV1001 Ad26.COV2.S trial arm. Into the muscle, Ad26.COV2.S was dosed once or twice, 56 days apart.

The length of the CDR3 is 15 residues. CDR1 is WSHSY and CDR2 is SAAADI in the germline V gene. Between the trimmed V and J ends, which lost 3 bases and 0 bases, there was a span of 9 bases. As to treatment: 15 to 20 received Ad26.COV2.S at low or high dose, single or two shots; about 5 received placebo; per-sample allocation not given. The study sampled participants on day 63 after the first vaccine or placebo injection. The shot given was an Ad26 vector that makes Wuhan-strain SARS-CoV-2 spike. Generated by immunoSEQ multiplex PCR, the TCRdb table keeps only in-frame clones and is missing some. Of roughly 380,000 clones listed, roughly 90% are singletons.

This clonotype originated in a person aged 18-60 years who received the Ad26.COV2.S COVID-19 vaccine or a placebo. This rearrangement joins TRBV10-2 to TRBJ1-5; tentatively, D is TRBD1 (5 bases). The sample was peripheral blood, taken in a trial of Ad26.COV2.S vaccine versus placebo. The CDR3 loop reads CASSEAGSSNQPQHF. The CDR3 DNA is TGCGCCAGCAGTGAAGCAGGGAGTAGCAATCAGCCCCAGCATTTT.